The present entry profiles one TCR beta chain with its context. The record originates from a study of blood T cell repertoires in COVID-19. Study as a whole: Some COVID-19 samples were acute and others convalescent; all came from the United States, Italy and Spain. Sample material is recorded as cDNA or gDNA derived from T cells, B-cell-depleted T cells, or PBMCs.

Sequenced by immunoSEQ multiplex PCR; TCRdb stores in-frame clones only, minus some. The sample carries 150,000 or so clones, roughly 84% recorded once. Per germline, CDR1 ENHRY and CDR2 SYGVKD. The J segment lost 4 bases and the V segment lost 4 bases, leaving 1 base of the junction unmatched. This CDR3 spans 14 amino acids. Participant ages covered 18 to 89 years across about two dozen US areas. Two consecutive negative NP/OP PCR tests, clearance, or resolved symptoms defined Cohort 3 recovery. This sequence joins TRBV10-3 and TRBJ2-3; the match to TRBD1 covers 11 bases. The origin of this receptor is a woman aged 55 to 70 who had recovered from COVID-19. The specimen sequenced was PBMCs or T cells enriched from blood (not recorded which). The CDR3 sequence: CAISGTGGPDTQYF. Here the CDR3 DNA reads TGTGCCATCAGTGGGACAGGGGGCCCAGATACGCAGTATTTT.